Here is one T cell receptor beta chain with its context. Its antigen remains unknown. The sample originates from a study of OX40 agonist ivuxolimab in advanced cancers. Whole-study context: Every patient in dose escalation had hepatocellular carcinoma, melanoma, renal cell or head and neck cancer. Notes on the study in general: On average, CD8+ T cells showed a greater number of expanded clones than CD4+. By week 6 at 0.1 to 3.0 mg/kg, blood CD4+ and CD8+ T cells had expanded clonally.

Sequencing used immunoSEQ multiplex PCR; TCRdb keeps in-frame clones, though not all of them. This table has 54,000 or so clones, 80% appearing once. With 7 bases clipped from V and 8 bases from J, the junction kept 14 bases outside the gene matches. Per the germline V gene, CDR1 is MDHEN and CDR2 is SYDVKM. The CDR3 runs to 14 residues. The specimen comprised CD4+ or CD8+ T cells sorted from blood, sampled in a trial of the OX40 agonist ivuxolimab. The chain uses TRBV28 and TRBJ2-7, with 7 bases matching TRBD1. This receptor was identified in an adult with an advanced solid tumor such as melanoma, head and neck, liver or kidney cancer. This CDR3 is CASNVGQSVGKQYF. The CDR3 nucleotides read TGTGCCAGCAATGTGGGACAGTCCGTAGGAAAGCAGTACTTC.